The 32 T cell receptor beta chains in this list originate from one sample, sequenced in a study of blood T cell repertoires in COVID-19. Measured with immunoSEQ multiplex PCR; TCRdb has only the in-frame clones, and not every one. Altogether 200,000 to 300,000 clones are present, about 91% being singletons, with the ten largest covering around 6.5%. Source material: peripheral blood. Source of these receptors: a woman aged 30 to 39 with COVID-19, enrolled during active disease.

This rearrangement joins TRBV2 to TRBJ2-4; 8 nucleotides match TRBD2. This CDR3 contains 18 residues. Germline CDR1 is SNHLY and CDR2 is FYNNEI. V lost 6 bases and J lost 0; bases outside the gene matches: 13. The CDR3 spells CASRARLSGDLAKNIQYF. CDR3 bases: TGTGCCAGCAGAGCCCGACTTAGCGGGGACTTAGCCAAAAACATTCAGTACTTC.

The gene calls are TRBV11-3 and TRBJ2-5; TRBD2 matches 13 bases. Losses at the gene ends were 1 base for V and 1 base for J; bases not matched to a gene: 3. The CDR3 has 17 residues. Germline-derived CDR1 and CDR2 are SGHNT and YENEEA. CDR3 in DNA: TGTGCCAGCAGCTTAGGACTAGCGGGGGGCCGCCAAGAGACCCAGTACTTC. This codes for CASSLGLAGGRQETQYF.

This clone turned up a few times. This chain links TRBV28 with TRBJ1-1, with 9 positions matching TRBD1. The CDR3 consists of 14 residues. CDR1 is MDHEN, CDR2 SYDVKM, per germline. V was pared by 1 base and J by 12 bases, with 9 bases of the junction left unmatched. In nucleotides, the CDR3 is TGTGCCAGCAGTTTATCCCTTACAGGGGGCAGGACTTTCTTT. Residues: CASSLSLTGGRTFF.

In this sample, this clone turned up a few times. The chain uses TRBV7-9 and TRBJ1-3, with 9 bases fitting TRBD1. The CDR3 runs 16 residues. The V gene's germline CDR1 is SEHNR and CDR2 FQNEAQ (reference sequence). V trimming: 2 bases; J trimming: 4 bases; junction bases outside the gene matches: 6. CDR3 sequence (DNA): TGTGCCAGCAGCTTATCGACAGGGGGAAGAGGAAACACCATATATTTT. Translation gives CASSLSTGGRGNTIYF.

This rearrangement joins TRBV7-2 to TRBJ1-2, with TRBD1 matching over 9 bases. Looked up from germline, CDR1 is SGHTA and CDR2 is FQGNSA. The ends lost 5 bases at V and 5 bases at J; junction bases unmatched: 9. The CDR3 consists of 15 residues. CDR3 sequence (DNA): TGTGCCAGCAGCCCCTGGGACAGGGAGAATTATGGCTACACCTTC. It specifies CASSPWDRENYGYTF. Based on the CDR3 plus reference TRBV7-2 and TRBJ1-2, the full variable domain is GAGVSQSPSNKVTEKGKDVELRCDPISGHTALYWYRQSLGQGLEFLIYFQGNSAPDKSGLPSDRFSAERTGGSVSTLTIQRTQQEDSAVYLCASSPWDRENYGYTFGSGTRLTVV.

The J gene is TRBJ2-1, the V gene TRBV23-1, with D perhaps TRBD1 (6 bases). TRBV23-1 is noted as an ORF with a role that remains uncertain. Deletions cut 4 bases from V and 6 bases from J, with 16 bases between. The CDR3 runs to 15 residues. This CDR3 reads CASSPPVGAANEQFF. The CDR3 bases are TGCGCCAGCAGTCCCCCTGTGGGGGCGGCCAATGAGCAGTTCTTC.

This chain links TRBV3-1 (or the pseudogene TRBV3-2) with TRBJ2-3; 11 bases map to TRBD2. Germline CDR1 is LGHDT and CDR2 is YNNKEL (reference sequence). CDR3 length equals 15 residues. V shed 6 bases, J shed 4 bases, and the junction held 6 bases outside the gene matches. The CDR3 DNA is TGTGCCAGCAGTCAAACTAGCGGGGGCGCAGATACGCAGTATTTT. Translation gives CASSQTSGGADTQYF.

V and J are TRBV19 and TRBJ1-1; 7 nucleotides line up with TRBD1. Germline CDR1 is LNHDA and CDR2 is SQIVND (reference sequence). This CDR3 contains 13 residues. The junction had 11 bases not matched to a gene; V was cut back by 9 bases and J by 7 bases. The CDR3 loop is CASVKRTGDEAFF. As DNA, the CDR3 is TGTGCCAGCGTCAAGCGAACAGGGGATGAAGCTTTCTTT.

This sequence joins TRBV7-2 and TRBJ1-4, with D possibly being TRBD1 (5 bases). The CDR3 is 13 amino acids. The ends were cut back, 5 bases at V and 8 bases at J, with 12 bases in the middle. CDR1 and CDR2 (germline): SGHTA, FQGNSA. CDR3 residues: CASSVQVYEKLFF. CDR3 bases: TGTGCCAGCAGCGTACAGGTATACGAAAAACTGTTTTTT. The full variable domain, in which reference TRBV7-2 and TRBJ1-4 provide the parts outside the CDR3, is GAGVSQSPSNKVTEKGKDVELRCDPISGHTALYWYRQSLGQGLEFLIYFQGNSAPDKSGLPSDRFSAERTGGSVSTLTIQRTQQEDSAVYLCASSVQVYEKLFFGSGTQLSVL.

This chain joins TRBV4-2 and TRBJ1-6; D remains unclear. Trimming shortened V by 0 bases and J by 6 bases, and 9 bases separated the two germline ends. The CDR3 runs to 15 residues. CDR1 is LGHNA and CDR2 is YNFKEQ in the germline V gene. The CDR3 here is CASSQDWQINSPLHF. DNA of the CDR3: TGTGCCAGCAGCCAAGATTGGCAGATTAATTCACCCCTCCACTTT.

This rearrangement joins TRBV20-1 to TRBJ2-7, with D unclear. Germline V gene lookup returns CDR1 DFQATT and CDR2 SNEGSKA (reference sequence). This CDR3 comprises 12 residues. The V end was cut by 3 bases, the J end by 0 bases, with 6 bases between. CDR3 sequence reads: CSASYSSYEQYF. CDR3 sequence (DNA): TGCAGTGCTAGTTATAGCTCCTACGAGCAGTACTTC.

The rearrangement links TRBV2 to TRBJ2-5; 9 nucleotides agree with TRBD2. V shed 6 bases, J shed 4 bases, and the junction held 3 bases outside the gene matches. Germline V lookup: CDR1 SNHLY, CDR2 FYNNEI. This CDR3 is 13 amino acids long. The DNA for the CDR3 is TGTGCCAGCAGGGGCGGGGGGGGAGAGACCCAGTACTTC. It yields the protein CASRGGGGETQYF.

The V and J genes are TRBV11-1 and TRBJ2-2; D unclear. V lost 1 base and J lost 4, with 10 bases in between. The germline gives CDR1 SGHAT, CDR2 FQDESV (reference sequence). The CDR3 contains 15 residues. In DNA, the CDR3 is TGTGCCAGCAGCTTAGATGAGTGGTCCACCGGGGAGCTGTTTTTT. As protein: CASSLDEWSTGELFF.

The genes are TRBV5-4 and TRBJ2-3; 7 nucleotides align to TRBD1. The CDR3 runs to 15 residues. J lost 2 bases, V lost 4 bases, and 7 bases had no gene match. Germline lookup yields CDR1 SGHNT and CDR2 YYREEE (reference sequence). CDR3 in DNA: TGTGCCAGCAGCCCGGGACAGCCTCTCACAGATACGCAGTATTTT. This encodes CASSPGQPLTDTQYF.

This chain uses TRBV5-4 with TRBJ1-2; unclear D gene. Per germline, CDR1 SGHNT and CDR2 YYREEE (reference sequence). Trimming left V 4 bases short and J 0 bases short, with 16 bases between. The CDR3 sequence is 16 residues long. The CDR3 DNA follows: TGTGCCAGCAGCCCGGGTCTCTTACGCGCTAACTATGGCTACACCTTC. Protein sequence: CASSPGLLRANYGYTF.

CDR3 sequence: CASSLGGTRGEQYV. CDR3 DNA sequence: TGTGCCAGCAGCTTAGGGGGGACTAGAGGCGAGCAGTACGTC. The chain uses TRBV7-8 and TRBJ2-7; TRBD2 matches 8 bases. Germline V CDR1 and CDR2: SGHVS, FQNEAQ. The CDR3 contains 14 residues. V was pared by 1 base and J by 6 bases, with 5 bases of the junction left unmatched.

The chain has TRBV19 and TRBJ1-1, with a weak D call TRBD1 (6 bases). CDR1 is LNHDA and CDR2 is SQIVND in the germline V gene (reference sequence). Trimming stripped 7 bases from V and 4 bases from J, with 16 bases between. The length of the CDR3 is 14 residues. CDR3 sequence (DNA): TGTGCCAGTACCCCGCAGGGGTCGGGCACTGAAGCTTTCTTT. Translation gives CASTPQGSGTEAFF.

This sequence joins TRBV27 and TRBJ2-3; 13 nucleotides match TRBD2. V shed 5 bases, J shed 1 base, and the junction held 9 bases outside the gene matches. This CDR3 region has 18 residues. Per the germline V gene, CDR1 is MNHEY and CDR2 is SMNVEV (reference sequence). CDR3 region: CASSKTSGGATGTDTQYF. In DNA, the CDR3 is TGTGCCAGCAGTAAAACTAGCGGGGGGGCGACCGGCACAGATACGCAGTATTTT.

The chain has TRBV25-1 and TRBJ2-1; maybe TRBD2 (5 bases). V was shortened by 2 bases and J by 10 bases, with 9 bases between the two germline ends. This CDR3 comprises 12 residues. CDR1 and CDR2 from the germline V gene are MGHDK and SYGVNS. Written as DNA, the CDR3 is TGTGCCAGCAGTGAAATTCAGCGGGAGCAGTTCTTC. It translates to CASSEIQREQFF.

This chain connects TRBV19 to TRBJ2-1; 11 bases agree with TRBD2. V trimming: 4 bases; J trimming: 0 bases; junction bases outside the gene matches: 11. CDR1 and CDR2 from the germline V gene are LNHDA and SQIVND (reference sequence). The CDR3 is 19 amino acids. The CDR3 coding sequence is TGTGCCAGTAGTAGCATAGCGGGAGGGCCCCAAAGCTCCTACAATGAGCAGTTCTTC. Translating it yields CASSSIAGGPQSSYNEQFF.

This clone was recorded once. The CDR3 DNA is TGTGCCAGCAGCTTAGACGGGGGAGGTCCTGATATGAACACTGAAGCTTTCTTT. This encodes CASSLDGGGPDMNTEAFF. The rearrangement joins TRBV7-9 to TRBJ1-1; TRBD1 is a possible D gene (5 bases). CDR3 length: 18 amino acids. Trimming shortened V by 1 base and J by 0 bases, and 18 bases separated the two germline ends. Germline-derived CDR1 and CDR2 are SEHNR and FQNEAQ (reference sequence).

A word on this clone: Germline is not matched at one junction end, which may reflect a read error. The chain employs TRBV3-1 (or the pseudogene TRBV3-2) and TRBJ1-2, with a possible D match to TRBD1 (6 bases). Germline V gene lookup returns CDR1 LGHDT and CDR2 YNNKEL (reference sequence). This CDR3 is built from 12 residues. The CDR3 loop reads CASSQGQTGSFF. DNA of the CDR3: TGTGCCAGCAGCCAAGGGCAGACAGGTTCATTCTTC.

The chain recombines TRBV27 with TRBJ2-4; TRBD2 is a possible D gene (6 bases). V was pared by 3 bases and J by 6 bases, with 9 bases between. Germline V CDR1 and CDR2: MNHEY, SMNVEV (reference sequence). The CDR3 has 13 amino acids. The CDR3: CASSFGSSNIQYF. The CDR3 region has the DNA TGTGCCAGCAGTTTCGGGAGCTCAAACATTCAGTACTTC.

V and J are TRBV6-2 or TRBV6-3 and TRBJ2-1; TRBD2 matches 9 bases. Germline CDR1 reads MNHEY; CDR2 reads SVGEGT. The CDR3 is 14 amino acids. The junction had 5 bases not matched to a gene; V was cut back by 4 bases and J by 7 bases. The CDR3 is CASSFSGGRNEQFF. The CDR3 DNA reads as TGTGCCAGCAGTTTTAGCGGGGGACGTAATGAGCAGTTCTTC.

This rearrangement joins TRBV5-1 to TRBJ2-5; TRBD2 aligns across 11 bases. V lost 4 bases, J lost 3 bases, and 2 bases stayed unmatched. The length of the CDR3 is 14 residues. Germline V gene sequence: CDR1 SGHRS, CDR2 YFSETQ. The CDR3 sequence is CASSKGLAEETQYF. The CDR3 nucleotides read TGCGCCAGCAGCAAGGGACTAGCGGAAGAGACCCAGTACTTC. The variable domain in full, with the rest retrieved from reference TRBV5-1 and TRBJ2-5, is KAGVTQTPRYLIKTRGQQVTLSCSPISGHRSVSWYQQTPGQGLQFLFEYFSETQRNKGNFPGRFSGRQFSNSRSEMNVSTLELGDSALYLCASSKGLAEETQYFGPGTRLLVL.

The CDR3 is CASSHEGQGDGYTF. CDR3 in DNA: TGTGCCAGCAGCCACGAGGGACAGGGGGACGGCTACACCTTC. The chain has TRBV4-2 and TRBJ1-2, with TRBD1 identical over 11 bases. The V gene end was trimmed by 3 bases and the J gene end by 8 bases; junction bases not matched to a gene: 5. The CDR3 covers 14 residues. Germline V lookup: CDR1 LGHNA, CDR2 YNFKEQ.

The chain is built from TRBV7-9 and TRBJ1-3; TRBD1 agrees at 7 bases. Germline values: CDR1 SEHNR, CDR2 FQNEAQ (reference sequence). J lost 4 bases, V lost 5 bases, and 11 bases had no gene match. The CDR3 sequence is 16 residues long. The CDR3 here is CASSGTYRGSGNTIYF. The CDR3 nucleotides are TGTGCCAGCAGCGGTACCTACAGGGGATCAGGAAACACCATATATTTT.

The gene calls are TRBV4-1 and TRBJ2-7, with D possibly matching TRBD2 (6 bases). The CDR3 covers 13 residues. The V and J ends lost 1 base and 7 bases respectively, with 11 bases between them. Germline loops: CDR1 MGHRA, CDR2 YSYEKL. The CDR3: CASSQAVGLEQYF. DNA of the CDR3: TGCGCCAGCAGCCAAGCGGTGGGACTTGAGCAGTACTTC.

This clone was recorded once. The chain is built from TRBV27 and TRBJ2-7, with 11 bases matching TRBD1. This CDR3 region has 15 residues. V lost 5 bases and J lost 3; bases outside the gene matches: 6. The V gene's germline CDR1 is MNHEY and CDR2 SMNVEV (reference sequence). CDR3 protein: CASSRFGTGGYEQYF. Here the CDR3 DNA reads TGTGCCAGCAGTCGTTTCGGGACAGGGGGCTACGAGCAGTACTTC.

The chain employs TRBV6-5 and TRBJ1-2; 10 nucleotides line up with TRBD1. There are 14 residues in the CDR3. V gave up 6 bases and J gave up 8 bases; unmatched junction bases: 9. Germline V lookup: CDR1 MNHEY, CDR2 SVGAGI. For the CDR3, the DNA is TGTGCCAGCAGAAGACAGGGGGCGACTTGGGGCTACACCTTC. Protein sequence: CASRRQGATWGYTF.

This chain joins TRBV7-2 and TRBJ2-5; unclear D gene. The CDR3 extends over 14 amino acids. Deletions cut 3 bases from V and 1 base from J, with 9 bases between. Germline V lookup: CDR1 SGHTA, CDR2 FQGNSA. The CDR3 DNA reads as TGTGCCAGCAGCTTCCGCGGTCGCCAAGAGACCCAGTACTTC. Its protein is CASSFRGRQETQYF.

In its sample, this clone was seen once. This sequence joins TRBV27 and TRBJ1-4; maybe TRBD1 (6 bases). The germline gives CDR1 MNHEY, CDR2 SMNVEV (reference sequence). This CDR3 has 14 amino acids. Trimming left V 2 bases short and J 8 bases short, with 12 bases between. CDR3: CASSLRGGVEKLFF. CDR3 in DNA: TGTGCCAGCAGTTTAAGGGGGGGAGTGGAAAAACTGTTTTTT.